The TCR beta chain described here comes from a study of T cell responses to AZD1222 COVID-19 vaccine. Assay: immunoSEQ multiplex PCR; the TCRdb copy retains only in-frame clones and omits some. The table records over 130,000 clones, around 90% of them present only once. CDR3 size: 13 residues. Germline-derived CDR1 and CDR2 are GTSNPN and SVGIG (reference sequence). V shed 0 bases, J shed 14 bases, and the junction held 6 bases outside the gene matches. This sample comprised peripheral blood, obtained 28 days after the second AZD1222 dose. This TCR was sampled from an adult who received the AZD1222 COVID-19 vaccine. This chain uses TRBV30 with TRBJ2-1; 11 bases align to TRBD1. CDR3 loop: CAWSVQGQGVKFF. The CDR3 region has the DNA TGTGCCTGGAGTGTACAGGGACAGGGGGTAAAGTTCTTC.